Presented here are 8 T cell receptor beta chains from one specimen sequenced in a study of OX40 agonist ivuxolimab in advanced cancers. The library was made by the immunoSEQ multiplex PCR assay. TCRdb took this table from immuneACCESS and kept in-frame rearrangements with V and J called. Such tables lack part of the clones; where checked against another copy, unresolved V genes explain under half of the gap, and the rest is unexplained. Here the sample has 100,000 to 120,000 clones; around 90% occur a single time. Of the sample, 0.27% falls within the top ten clones. The starting material was CD4+ or CD8+ T cells sorted from blood, obtained in a trial of the OX40 agonist ivuxolimab. The receptors were gathered from an adult with an advanced solid tumor such as melanoma, head and neck, liver or kidney cancer.

The CDR3 sequence: CASSYSISHSGNTIYF. CDR3 nucleotide sequence: TGTGCCAGCAGTTACTCGATAAGCCACTCTGGAAACACCATATATTTT. This chain links TRBV6-5 with TRBJ1-3, with no clear D. This CDR3 is 16 amino acids long. Germline V gives CDR1 MNHEY, CDR2 SVGAGI. V dropped 0 bases and J dropped 0 bases, with 9 bases sitting between them.

This clone was seen only once. The rearrangement links TRBV28 to TRBJ1-2; no firm D call. The ends were cut back, 2 bases at V and 5 bases at J, with 15 bases in the middle. This CDR3 region has 15 residues. Germline CDR1 reads MDHEN; CDR2 reads SYDVKM. CDR3: CASSLGRSATYGYTF. DNA for the CDR3: TGTGCCAGCAGTTTAGGGAGGTCGGCTACGTATGGCTACACCTTC.

V and J are TRBV10-3 and TRBJ2-7; 7 positions agree with TRBD2. J was trimmed by 4 bases and V by 4 bases; bases with no gene match: 7. Germline values: CDR1 ENHRY, CDR2 SYGVKD. This CDR3 spans 14 amino acids. For the CDR3, the DNA is TGTGCCATCAGTGCAAGCGGGGTATCATACGAGCAGTACTTC. This encodes CAISASGVSYEQYF.

This sequence joins TRBV29-1 and TRBJ1-5; D ambiguous. Germline CDR1 SQVTM, CDR2 ANQGSEA. CDR3 length: 12 amino acids. Between the trimmed V and J ends, which lost 6 bases and 3 bases, there was a span of 9 bases. CDR3 sequence reads: CSVSEPNQPQHF. The CDR3 bases are TGCAGCGTCTCAGAACCCAATCAGCCCCAGCATTTT.

A remark on this clone: At the DNA level, this CDR3 is encoded by other sequences in the same sample as well. J is TRBJ2-1 and V is TRBV7-3; D assignment may be TRBD1 or TRBD2 (6 bases each). V was shortened by 2 bases and J by 8 bases, with 13 bases between the two germline ends. The germline V gene encodes CDR1 SGHTA and CDR2 FQGTGA. The CDR3 loop spans 14 amino acids. In DNA, the CDR3 is TGTGCCAGCAGCTTAGGAGGGGGTCGCGATGAGCAGTTCTTC. Encoded protein: CASSLGGGRDEQFF. Looking up the rest from reference TRBV7-3 and TRBJ2-1 gives the full variable domain: GAGVSQTPSNKVTEKGKYVELRCDPISGHTALYWYRQSLGQGPEFLIYFQGTGAADDSGLPNDRFFAVRPEGSVSTLKIQRTERGDSAVYLCASSLGGGRDEQFFGPGTRLTVL.

The genes are TRBV29-1 and TRBJ1-1, with D possibly being TRBD1 (6 bases). Germline CDR1 SQVTM, CDR2 ANQGSEA. The CDR3 covers 11 residues. Written as DNA, the CDR3 is TGCACCGTGACAGGGAACACTGAAGCTTTCTTT. Encoded protein: CTVTGNTEAFF.

The gene calls are TRBV7-9 and TRBJ1-2, with 7 bases aligning to TRBD1. The CDR3 spans 15 residues. V gave up 2 bases and J gave up 3 bases; unmatched junction bases: 6. CDR1 SEHNR and CDR2 FQNEAQ come from the germline V gene (reference sequence). CDR3 DNA sequence: TGTGCCAGCAGCTTACCGGGACAGACCGACTATGGCTACACCTTC. This gives the protein CASSLPGQTDYGYTF.

This clone was observed a handful of times. This chain joins TRBV18 and TRBJ2-3; D not certain. The CDR3 runs to 15 residues. The germline V gene encodes CDR1 KGHSH and CDR2 LQKENI. V shed 3 bases and J shed 2 bases, with 12 bases lying between them. CDR3 nucleotide sequence: TGTGCCAGCTCACCTGCTAGTCTTAACACAGATACGCAGTATTTT. Protein product: CASSPASLNTDTQYF.